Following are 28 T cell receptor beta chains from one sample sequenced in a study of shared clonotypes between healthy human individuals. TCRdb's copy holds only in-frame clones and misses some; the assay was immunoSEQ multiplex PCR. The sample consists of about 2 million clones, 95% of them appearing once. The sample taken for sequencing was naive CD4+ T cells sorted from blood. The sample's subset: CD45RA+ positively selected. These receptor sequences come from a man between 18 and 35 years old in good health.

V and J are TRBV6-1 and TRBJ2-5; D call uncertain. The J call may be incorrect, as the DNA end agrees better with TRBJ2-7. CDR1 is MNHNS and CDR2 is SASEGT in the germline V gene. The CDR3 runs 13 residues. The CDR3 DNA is TGTGCCAGCAGTGATCAAGGAATCCACGAGCAGTACTTC. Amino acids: CASSDQGIHEQYF.

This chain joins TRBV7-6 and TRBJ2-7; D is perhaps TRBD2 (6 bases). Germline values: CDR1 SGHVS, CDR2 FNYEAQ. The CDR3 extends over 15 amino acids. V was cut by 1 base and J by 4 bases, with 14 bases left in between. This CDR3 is CASSLVASDNYEQYF. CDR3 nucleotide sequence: TGTGCCAGCAGCTTAGTTGCTAGCGATAATTACGAGCAGTACTTC.

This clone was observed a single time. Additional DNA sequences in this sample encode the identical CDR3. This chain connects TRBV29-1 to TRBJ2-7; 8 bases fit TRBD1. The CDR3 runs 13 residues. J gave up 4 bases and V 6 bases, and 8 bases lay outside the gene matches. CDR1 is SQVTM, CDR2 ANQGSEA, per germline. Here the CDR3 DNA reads TGCAGCGTGGCCGCAGGGGGCGTATACGAGCAGTACTTC. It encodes CSVAAGGVYEQYF.

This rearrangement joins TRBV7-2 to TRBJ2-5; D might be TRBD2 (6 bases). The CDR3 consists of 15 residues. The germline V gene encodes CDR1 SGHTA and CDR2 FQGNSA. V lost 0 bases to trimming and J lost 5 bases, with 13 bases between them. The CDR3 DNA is TGTGCCAGCAGCTTAGCTGGGGGGACTTGGGAGACCCAGTACTTC. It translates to CASSLAGGTWETQYF.

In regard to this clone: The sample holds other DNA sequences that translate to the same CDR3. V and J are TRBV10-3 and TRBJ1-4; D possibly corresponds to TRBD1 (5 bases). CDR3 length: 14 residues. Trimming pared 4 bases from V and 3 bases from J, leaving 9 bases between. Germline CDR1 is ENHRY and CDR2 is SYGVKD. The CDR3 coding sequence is TGTGCCATCAGTGGGGGGGGATCTAATGAAAAACTGTTTTTT. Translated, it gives CAISGGGSNEKLFF.

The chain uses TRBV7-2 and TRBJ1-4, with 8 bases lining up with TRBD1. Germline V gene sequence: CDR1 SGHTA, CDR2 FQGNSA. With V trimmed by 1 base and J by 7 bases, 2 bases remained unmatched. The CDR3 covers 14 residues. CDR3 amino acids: CASSLGQGSEKLFF. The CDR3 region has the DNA TGTGCCAGCAGCTTAGGACAGGGGAGTGAAAAACTGTTTTTT.

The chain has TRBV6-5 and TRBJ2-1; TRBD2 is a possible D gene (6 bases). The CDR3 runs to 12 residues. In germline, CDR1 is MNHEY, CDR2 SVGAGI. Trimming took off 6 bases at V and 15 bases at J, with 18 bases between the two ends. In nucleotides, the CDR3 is TGTGCCAGCAGCGTATACGGAGGGAGTCTGTTCTTC. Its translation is CASSVYGGSLFF.

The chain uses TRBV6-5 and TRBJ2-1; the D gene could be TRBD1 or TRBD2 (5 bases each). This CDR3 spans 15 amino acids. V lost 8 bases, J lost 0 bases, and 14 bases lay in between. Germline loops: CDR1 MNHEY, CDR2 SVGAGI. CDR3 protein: CASALGGRSYNEQFF. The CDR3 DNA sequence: TGTGCCAGCGCCCTTGGGGGTCGCTCCTACAATGAGCAGTTCTTC.

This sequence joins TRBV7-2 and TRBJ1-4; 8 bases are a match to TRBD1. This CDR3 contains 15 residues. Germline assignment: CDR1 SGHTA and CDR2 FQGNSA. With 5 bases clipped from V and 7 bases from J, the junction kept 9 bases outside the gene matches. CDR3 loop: CASSPPRQGFEKLFF. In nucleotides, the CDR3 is TGTGCCAGCAGCCCCCCCCGACAGGGGTTTGAAAAACTGTTTTTT. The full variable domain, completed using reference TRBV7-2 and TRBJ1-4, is GAGVSQSPSNKVTEKGKDVELRCDPISGHTALYWYRQSLGQGLEFLIYFQGNSAPDKSGLPSDRFSAERTGGSVSTLTIQRTQQEDSAVYLCASSPPRQGFEKLFFGSGTQLSVL.

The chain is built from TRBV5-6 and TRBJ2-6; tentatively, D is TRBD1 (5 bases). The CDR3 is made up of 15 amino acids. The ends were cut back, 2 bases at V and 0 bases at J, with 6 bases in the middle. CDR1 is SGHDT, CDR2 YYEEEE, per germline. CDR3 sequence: CASSFRASGANVLTF. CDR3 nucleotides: TGTGCCAGCAGCTTCAGGGCCTCTGGGGCCAACGTCCTGACTTTC.

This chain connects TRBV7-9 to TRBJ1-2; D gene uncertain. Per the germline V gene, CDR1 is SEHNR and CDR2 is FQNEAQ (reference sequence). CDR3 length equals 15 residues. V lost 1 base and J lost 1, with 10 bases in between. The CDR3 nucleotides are TGTGCCAGCAGCTTAGTTCAGACGGGTAACTATGGCTACACCTTC. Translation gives CASSLVQTGNYGYTF. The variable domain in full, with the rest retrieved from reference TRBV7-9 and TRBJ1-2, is DTGVSQNPRHKITKRGQNVTFRCDPISEHNRLYWYRQTLGQGPEFLTYFQNEAQLEKSRLLSDRFSAERPKGSFSTLEIQRTEQGDSAMYLCASSLVQTGNYGYTFGSGTRLTVV.

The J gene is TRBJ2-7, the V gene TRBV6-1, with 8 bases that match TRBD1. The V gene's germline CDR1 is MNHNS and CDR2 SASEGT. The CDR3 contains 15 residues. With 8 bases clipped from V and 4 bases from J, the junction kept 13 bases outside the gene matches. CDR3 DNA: TGTGCCAGCCGTGTAGGCCGGGGACAGGCGTACGAGCAGTACTTC. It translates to CASRVGRGQAYEQYF.

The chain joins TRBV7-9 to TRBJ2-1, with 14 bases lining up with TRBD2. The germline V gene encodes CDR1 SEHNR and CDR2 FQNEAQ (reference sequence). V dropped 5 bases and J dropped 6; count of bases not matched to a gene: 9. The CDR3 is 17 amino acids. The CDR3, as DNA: TGTGCCAGCAGCCCTCCCCGAGGACTAGCGGGAGGCAATGAGCAGTTCTTC. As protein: CASSPPRGLAGGNEQFF.

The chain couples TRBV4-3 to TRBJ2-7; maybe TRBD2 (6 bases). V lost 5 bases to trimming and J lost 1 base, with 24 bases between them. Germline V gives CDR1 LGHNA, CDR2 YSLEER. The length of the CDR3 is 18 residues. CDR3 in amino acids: CASSSREGGTTWSYEQYF. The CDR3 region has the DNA TGCGCCAGCAGCTCCCGTGAGGGAGGTACCACCTGGTCCTACGAGCAGTACTTC.

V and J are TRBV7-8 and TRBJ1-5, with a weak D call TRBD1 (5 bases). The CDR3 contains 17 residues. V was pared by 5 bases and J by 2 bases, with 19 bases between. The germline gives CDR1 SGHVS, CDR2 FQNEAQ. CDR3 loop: CASSRYGAGDGNQPQHF. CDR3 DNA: TGTGCCAGCAGCCGCTACGGGGCCGGAGATGGCAATCAGCCCCAGCATTTT.

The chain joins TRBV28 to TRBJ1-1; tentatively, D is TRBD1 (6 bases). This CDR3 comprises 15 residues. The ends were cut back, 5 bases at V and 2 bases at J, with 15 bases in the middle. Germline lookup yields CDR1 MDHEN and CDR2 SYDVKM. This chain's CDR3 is CASSPTGAKNTEAFF. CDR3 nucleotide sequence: TGTGCCAGCAGTCCCACGGGGGCAAAAAACACTGAAGCTTTCTTT.

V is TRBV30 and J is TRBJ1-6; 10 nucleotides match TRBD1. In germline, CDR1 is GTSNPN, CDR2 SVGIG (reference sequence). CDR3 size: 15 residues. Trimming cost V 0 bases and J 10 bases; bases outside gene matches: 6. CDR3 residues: CAWSVPGQGVSPLHF. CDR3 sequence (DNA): TGTGCCTGGAGTGTACCCGGACAGGGGGTATCACCCCTCCACTTT.

CDR3 amino acids: CASSAVTYNSPLHF. CDR3 bases: TGTGCCAGCAGTGCTGTGACTTATAATTCACCCCTCCACTTT. This sequence joins TRBV2 and TRBJ1-6; the D is unclear. Germline V CDR1 and CDR2: SNHLY, FYNNEI. The V and J ends lost 4 bases and 4 bases respectively, with 8 bases between them. CDR3 length: 14 amino acids.

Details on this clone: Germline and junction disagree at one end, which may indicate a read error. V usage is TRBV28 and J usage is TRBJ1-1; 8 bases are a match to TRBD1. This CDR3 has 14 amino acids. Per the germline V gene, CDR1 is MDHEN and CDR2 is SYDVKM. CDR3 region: CASRDTGGNSEAFF. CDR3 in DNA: TGTGCCAGCAGGGATACAGGGGGAAACAGTGAAGCTTTCTTT.

DNA for the CDR3: TGTGCCAGCAGCTCCGGGTGGGGGGTCCCTAGCACAGATACGCAGTATTTT. Translation: CASSSGWGVPSTDTQYF. V usage is TRBV5-6 and J usage is TRBJ2-3; D possibly corresponds to TRBD2 (6 bases). The V gene's germline CDR1 is SGHDT and CDR2 YYEEEE. Trimming cost V 3 bases and J 0 bases, with 17 bases left between them. The CDR3 contains 17 residues.

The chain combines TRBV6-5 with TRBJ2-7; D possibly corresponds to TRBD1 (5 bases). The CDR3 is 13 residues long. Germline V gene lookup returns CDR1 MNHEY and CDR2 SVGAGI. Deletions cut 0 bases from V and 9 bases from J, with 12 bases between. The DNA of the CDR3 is TGTGCCAGCAGTTACTCCCTAGGGGCGCGGCAGTACTTC. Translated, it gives CASSYSLGARQYF.

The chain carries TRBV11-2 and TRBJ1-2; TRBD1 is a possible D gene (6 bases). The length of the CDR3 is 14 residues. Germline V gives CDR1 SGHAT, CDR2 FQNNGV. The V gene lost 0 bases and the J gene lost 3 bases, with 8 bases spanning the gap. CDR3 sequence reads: CASSLDRTDYGYTF. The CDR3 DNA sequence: TGTGCCAGCAGCTTAGATCGGACAGACTATGGCTACACCTTC.

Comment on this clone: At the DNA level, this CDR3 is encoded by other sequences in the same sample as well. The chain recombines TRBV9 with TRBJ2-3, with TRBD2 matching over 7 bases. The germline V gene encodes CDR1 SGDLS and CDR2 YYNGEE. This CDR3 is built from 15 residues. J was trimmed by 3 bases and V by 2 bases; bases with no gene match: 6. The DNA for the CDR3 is TGTGCCAGCAGCGTTTCTAGCGGAGTAACAGATACGCAGTATTTT. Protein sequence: CASSVSSGVTDTQYF.

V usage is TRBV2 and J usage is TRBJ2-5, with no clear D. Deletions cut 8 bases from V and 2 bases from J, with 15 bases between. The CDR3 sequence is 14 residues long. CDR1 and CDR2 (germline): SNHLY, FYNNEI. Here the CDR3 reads CASDPLNAQETQYF. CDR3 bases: TGTGCCAGCGACCCGTTGAATGCGCAAGAGACCCAGTACTTC.

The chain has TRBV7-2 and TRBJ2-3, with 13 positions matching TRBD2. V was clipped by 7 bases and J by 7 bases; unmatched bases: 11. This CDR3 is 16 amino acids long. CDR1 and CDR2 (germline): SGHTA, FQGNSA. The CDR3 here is CASTTPGLAGSNTQYF. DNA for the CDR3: TGTGCCAGCACCACCCCGGGACTAGCGGGATCAAATACGCAGTATTTT.

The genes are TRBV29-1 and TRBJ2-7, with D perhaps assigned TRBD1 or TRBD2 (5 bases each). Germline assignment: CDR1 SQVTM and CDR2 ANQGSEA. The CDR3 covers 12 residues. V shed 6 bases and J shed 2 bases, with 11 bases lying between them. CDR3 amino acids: CSVGTTAYEQYF. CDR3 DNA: TGCAGCGTCGGGACGACGGCCTACGAGCAGTACTTC.

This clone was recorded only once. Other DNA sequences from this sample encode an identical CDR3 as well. For the CDR3, the DNA is TGTGCCAGCAGCCCGGGACAGGGGAATTCACCCCTCCACTTT. It specifies CASSPGQGNSPLHF. The chain has TRBV6-5 and TRBJ1-6; 10 nucleotides align to TRBD1. Trimming took 6 bases from V and 7 from J; bases not matched to a gene: 3. The CDR3 covers 14 residues. CDR1 is MNHEY and CDR2 is SVGAGI in the germline V gene.

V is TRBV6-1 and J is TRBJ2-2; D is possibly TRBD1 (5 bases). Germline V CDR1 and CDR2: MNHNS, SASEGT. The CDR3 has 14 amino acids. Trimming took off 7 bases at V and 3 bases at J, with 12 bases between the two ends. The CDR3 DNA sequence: TGTGCCAGCAACTGGGGCACGGACACCGGGGAGCTGTTTTTT. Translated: CASNWGTDTGELFF.